The rows below give T cell receptor beta chains drawn from one sample of a study of T cell responses to AZD1222 COVID-19 vaccine. TCRdb keeps only in-frame clones here, not all; method: immunoSEQ multiplex PCR. The sample lists some 120,000 clones; about 90% were seen once. This sample comprised peripheral blood, obtained on day 0 of AZD1222 vaccination. Receptor source: an adult in good health. Each CDR3 is given with its conserved first and last residue. Fields, in order: clone size, J gene, V gene, D gene, CDR3 DNA, CDR3 protein. D genes are given only for firm matches. The listing skips clone size in some rows; elsewhere it reads once, few, many or a size class.

>NA|TRBJ1-1|TRBV6-5|NA
TGTGCCAGCAGTCCGGGGTCTCTAAGGCCTGAAGCTTTCTTT
CASSPGSLRPEAFF
>NA|TRBJ1-4|TRBV30|NA
TGTGCCTGGAGCGAACTAGTAAATGAAAAACTGTTTTTT
CAWSELVNEKLFF
>few|TRBJ2-7|TRBV29-1|TRBD1
TGCAGCGTTGAGCGCCAGGGGGCCTACGAGCAGTACTTC
CSVERQGAYEQYF
>NA|TRBJ1-1|TRBV7-8|NA
TGTGCCAGCAGCTTAGCCCTTCTAAACACTGAAGCTTTCTTT
CASSLALLNTEAFF
>NA|TRBJ2-1|TRBV15|TRBD2
TGTGCCACCAGCAGCTCCGGGGGGATCCCAGTCTCCTACAATGAGCAGTTCTTC
CATSSSGGIPVSYNEQFF
>NA|TRBJ1-1|TRBV19|NA
TGTGCCAGTAGTATGGCACCGAAGGGTAAGGCTGAAGCTTTCTTT
CASSMAPKGKAEAFF
>NA|TRBJ1-3|TRBV12-3/TRBV12-4|NA
TGTGCCAGCAGTTTAGGAAACACCATATATTTT
CASSLGNTIYF
>NA|TRBJ1-4|TRBV5-1|NA
TGCGCCAGCAGCACGACGGACGGGCGAGAAAAACTGTTTTTT
CASSTTDGREKLFF
>NA|TRBJ1-2|TRBV24-1|NA
TGTGCCACCAGTGATCTCCAGGGTTATGGCTACACCTTC
CATSDLQGYGYTF
>NA|TRBJ1-2|TRBV9|TRBD1
TGTGCCAGCAGCGTAGACCGACAGGGAGGCAACTATGGCTACACCTTC
CASSVDRQGGNYGYTF
>NA|TRBJ1-2|TRBV12-3/TRBV12-4|NA
TGTGCCAGCAGACCACAGGGAATCGGGGGCTACACCTTC
CASRPQGIGGYTF
>NA|TRBJ1-2|TRBV10-3|NA
TGTGCCATCAGTGAGCCCGGACAGACCTATGGCTACACCTTC
CAISEPGQTYGYTF
>once|TRBJ2-1|TRBV5-5|NA
TGTGCCAGCAGCCAGCATCACAATGAGCAGTTCTTC
CASSQHHNEQFF
>NA|TRBJ2-7|TRBV3-1/TRBV3-2|NA
TGTGCCAGCAGCCAAACGGGGGTGGGCGAGCAGTACTTC
CASSQTGVGEQYF
>NA|TRBJ1-1|TRBV5-4|NA
TGTGCCAGCAGCTTGGCGAACACTGAAGCTTTCTTT
CASSLANTEAFF
>NA|TRBJ1-2|TRBV9|NA
TGTGCCAGCAGCGCACAGGGTTATGGCTACACCTTC
CASSAQGYGYTF
>NA|TRBJ2-7|TRBV9|TRBD1
TGTGCCAGCAGCCTGGGAAGGGACAGGGGTTCCTACGAGCAGTACTTC
CASSLGRDRGSYEQYF
>NA|TRBJ1-4|TRBV10-3|TRBD1
TGTGCCATCGCCGGGACAGCAAATGAAAAACTGTTTTTT
CAIAGTANEKLFF
>few|TRBJ1-5|TRBV30|NA
TGTGCCTGGAGTGTAAGGGATTTGTCGGCTAATCAGCCCCAGCATTTT
CAWSVRDLSANQPQHF
>NA|TRBJ2-7|TRBV7-9|NA
TGTGCCAGCAGCTCAAACCAGGGCGCGACATACTCCTACGAGCAGTACTTC
CASSSNQGATYSYEQYF
>NA|TRBJ1-6|TRBV19|NA
TGTGCCAGTACCAATGCCCCGGGGTCCCGCTCACCCCTCCACTTT
CASTNAPGSRSPLHF
>NA|TRBJ1-1|TRBV3-1/TRBV3-2|NA
TGTGCCAGCAGCCAATACTCAGGGAGTGAAGCTTTCTTT
CASSQYSGSEAFF
>NA|TRBJ1-1|TRBV11-2|NA
TGTGCCAGCAGCTTAGTGGGGGCAGGGAAATTGAACACTGAAGCTTTCTTT
CASSLVGAGKLNTEAFF
>NA|TRBJ1-3|TRBV6-5|TRBD1
TGTGCCAGCAGTCGACAGGGGATCCCTGGAAACACCATATATTTT
CASSRQGIPGNTIYF
>NA|TRBJ1-2|TRBV6-6|NA
TGTGCCAGCAGACCCGAGGGCTATGGCTACACCTTC
CASRPEGYGYTF
>once|TRBJ1-2|TRBV13|NA
TGTGCCAGCAGCACCGCGGTGGAGTGGCAGGACGACCATGGCTACACCTTC
CASSTAVEWQDDHGYTF
>NA|TRBJ2-5|TRBV14|TRBD1
TGTGCCAGCAGCCAAGATCTGGGACAGGGGGACCAAGAGACCCAGTACTTC
CASSQDLGQGDQETQYF
>NA|TRBJ1-2|TRBV15|NA
TGTGCCACCAGCAGAGATAGCGGGACGGTCTATGGCTACACCTTC
CATSRDSGTVYGYTF
>once|TRBJ1-5|TRBV6-6|TRBD1
TGTGCCAGCAGTCCCCGGGACAGGGGTTATAGCAATCAGCCCCAGCATTTT
CASSPRDRGYSNQPQHF
>NA|TRBJ1-2|TRBV20-1|NA
TGCAGTGCTAGTGGAGGACACTATGGCTACACCTTC
CSASGGHYGYTF
>NA|TRBJ1-2|TRBV5-1|NA
TGCGCCAGCAGCCCGGACCCAGGGCCTACCAACTATGGCTACACCTTC
CASSPDPGPTNYGYTF
>NA|TRBJ1-2|TRBV12-3/TRBV12-4|NA
TGTGCCAGCAGTGCAGACAGAAGCTATGGCTACACCTTC
CASSADRSYGYTF
>once|TRBJ1-4|TRBV30|NA
TGTGCCTGGAGTGTACCCCCCAATGAAAAACTGTTTTTT
CAWSVPPNEKLFF
>NA|TRBJ1-2|TRBV7-9|NA
TGTGCCAGCAGCTTTACGACAGCCTTTGAAAATGGCTACACCTTC
CASSFTTAFENGYTF
>NA|TRBJ1-2|TRBV3-1/TRBV3-2|TRBD1
TGTGCCAGCAGCCACAGTTCCGGGACAGGGTATGGCTACACCTTC
CASSHSSGTGYGYTF
>NA|TRBJ1-1|TRBV3-1/TRBV3-2|NA
TGTGCCAGCAGCCAGGGAGAGGCAGCTTTCTTT
CASSQGEAAFF
>few|TRBJ2-1|TRBV20-1|TRBD2
TGCAGTGCTAGTTCCATTCTAGCGGGAGTTCCCTCCTACAATGAGCAGTTCTTC
CSASSILAGVPSYNEQFF
>NA|TRBJ1-5|TRBV28|TRBD1
TGTGCCAGCACGCAATACAGGGGAAGCAATCAGCCCCAGCATTTT
CASTQYRGSNQPQHF
>NA|TRBJ1-1|TRBV19|NA
TGTGCCAGTAGTGCCCTCGATAGATTGAACACTGAAGCTTTCTTT
CASSALDRLNTEAFF
>NA|TRBJ1-2|TRBV2|NA
TGTGCCAGCAGTGTAGGTTTGGCATCCCCGGGCTATGGCTACACCTTC
CASSVGLASPGYGYTF